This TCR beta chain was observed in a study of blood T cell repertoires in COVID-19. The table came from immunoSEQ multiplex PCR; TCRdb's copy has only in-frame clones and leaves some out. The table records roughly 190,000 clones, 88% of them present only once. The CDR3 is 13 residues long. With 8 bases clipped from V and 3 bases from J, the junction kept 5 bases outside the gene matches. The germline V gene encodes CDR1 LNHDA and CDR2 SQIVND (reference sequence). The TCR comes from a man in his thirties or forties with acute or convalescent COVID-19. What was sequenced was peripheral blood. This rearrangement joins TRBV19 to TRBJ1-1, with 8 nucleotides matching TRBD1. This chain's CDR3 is CASDRGWDTEAFF. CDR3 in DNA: TGTGCCAGTGACAGGGGTTGGGACACTGAAGCTTTCTTT.